The 22 T cell receptor beta chains listed next were all sequenced from one sample in a study of cytomegalovirus exposure and HLA in healthy donors. TCRdb keeps only in-frame clones here, not all; method: immunoSEQ multiplex PCR. The sample contains roughly 140,000 clones, 80% to 95% of which appear only once. Specimen: PBMCs. The receptors were sampled from a man aged 18 to 35 in good health and CMV-seronegative.

This rearrangement joins TRBV18 to TRBJ1-1, with 7 positions matching TRBD1. CDR1 is KGHSH and CDR2 is LQKENI in the germline V gene. The CDR3 covers 19 residues. V lost 3 bases, J lost 1 base, and 17 bases stayed unmatched. The CDR3 loop is CASSPFLTTGRRENTEAFF. CDR3 sequence (DNA): TGTGCCAGCTCACCTTTCCTTACGACAGGGAGGAGAGAGAACACTGAAGCTTTCTTT. The whole variable domain, filled in from reference TRBV18 and TRBJ1-1, reads NAGVMQNPRHLVRRRGQEARLRCSPMKGHSHVYWYRQLPEEGLKFMVYLQKENIIDESGMPKERFSAEFPKEGPSILRIQQVVRGDSAAYFCASSPFLTTGRRENTEAFFGQGTRLTVV.

The chain combines TRBV4-3 with TRBJ2-2; the D is unclear. From germline, CDR1 is LGHNA and CDR2 YSLEER. CDR3 length: 14 residues. V was clipped by 0 bases and J by 4 bases, with 6 bases between them. The CDR3 sequence: CASSQDRGTGELFF. Here the CDR3 DNA reads TGCGCCAGCAGCCAAGATAGAGGCACCGGGGAGCTGTTTTTT.

This clone was counted only a few times. The chain recombines TRBV30 with TRBJ1-2; D perhaps matches TRBD1 (5 bases). CDR1 and CDR2 from the germline V gene are GTSNPN and SVGIG (reference sequence). The CDR3 totals 13 residues. Trimming removed 0 bases at V and 8 bases at J, with 13 bases between. The CDR3 coding sequence is TGTGCCTGGAGTGTGCGGGGGGACGGAGGCTACACCTTC. As protein: CAWSVRGDGGYTF.

The chain is built from TRBV27 and TRBJ2-7; D might be TRBD1 (6 bases). V was trimmed by 3 bases and J by 2 bases, leaving 11 bases between them. The germline gives CDR1 MNHEY, CDR2 SMNVEV (reference sequence). This CDR3 region has 14 residues. The CDR3 loop reads CASSFVAGAYEQYF. The CDR3 bases are TGTGCCAGCAGTTTCGTTGCAGGGGCCTACGAGCAGTACTTC.

The chain carries TRBV25-1 and TRBJ2-1; TRBD1 might be the D (5 bases). This CDR3 region has 17 residues. V gave up 3 bases and J gave up 6 bases, with 21 bases separating them. Looked up from germline, CDR1 is MGHDK and CDR2 is SYGVNS. The CDR3 here is CASSDRRVSLRVNEQFF. The CDR3 DNA sequence: TGTGCCAGCAGTGACCGCAGGGTCTCCCTTAGGGTCAATGAGCAGTTCTTC.

This clone was counted a few times. The chain uses TRBV5-1 and TRBJ1-1, with 9 bases aligning to TRBD1. The CDR3 length is 15 residues. Germline loops: CDR1 SGHRS, CDR2 YFSETQ. Germline trimming cut 3 bases from V and 3 bases from J; bases unmatched to any gene: 6. This CDR3 reads CASSSHRGLDTEAFF. In DNA form, the CDR3 reads TGCGCCAGCAGCTCTCACAGGGGGCTGGACACTGAAGCTTTCTTT.

This sequence joins TRBV9 and TRBJ2-7; 10 bases line up with TRBD1. J lost 6 bases, V lost 0 bases, and 9 bases had no gene match. Germline assignment: CDR1 SGDLS and CDR2 YYNGEE. The CDR3 loop spans 16 amino acids. The CDR3 reads CASSVGGGQGSLEQYF. CDR3 nucleotides: TGTGCCAGCAGCGTAGGAGGGGGACAGGGGTCTCTCGAGCAGTACTTC. Complete variable domain (other parts from reference TRBV9 and TRBJ2-7): DSGVTQTPKHLITATGQRVTLRCSPRSGDLSVYWYQQSLDQGLQFLIQYYNGEERAKGNILERFSAQQFPDLHSELNLSSLELGDSALYFCASSVGGGQGSLEQYFGPGTRLTVT.

The chain couples TRBV5-6 to TRBJ2-2; 9 bases align to TRBD1. V was pared by 4 bases and J by 4 bases, with 2 bases of the junction left unmatched. Germline lookup yields CDR1 SGHDT and CDR2 YYEEEE. The CDR3 sequence is 14 residues long. The CDR3, as DNA: TGTGCCAGCAGCCTGACAGGGGGCACCGGGGAGCTGTTTTTT. This translates into CASSLTGGTGELFF.

This chain links TRBV30 with TRBJ2-1, with TRBD1 matching 7 bases. The V and J ends lost 1 base and 9 bases, in that order; junction bases with no gene match: 6. CDR3 length: 13 residues. In germline, CDR1 is GTSNPN, CDR2 SVGIG (reference sequence). This chain's CDR3 is CAWSGGNRGEQFF. The CDR3 nucleotides are TGTGCCTGGAGTGGGGGGAACAGGGGTGAGCAGTTCTTC. Full variable domain (missing parts from reference TRBV30 and TRBJ2-1): SQTIHQWPATLVQPVGSPLSLECTVEGTSNPNLYWYRQAAGRGLQLLFYSVGIGQISSEVPQNLSASRPQDRQFILSSKKLLLSDSGFYLCAWSGGNRGEQFFGPGTRLTVL.

This clone was seen only once. This rearrangement joins TRBV19 to TRBJ1-1; D uncertain. Germline V gene lookup returns CDR1 LNHDA and CDR2 SQIVND (reference sequence). The germline V and J ends were trimmed by 2 bases and 2 bases, with 9 bases remaining between them. The CDR3 totals 14 residues. The CDR3 coding sequence is TGTGCCAGTAGTATATCCGGGATTAACACTGAAGCTTTCTTT. Protein sequence: CASSISGINTEAFF.

V and J are TRBV30 and TRBJ2-3, with 7 bases aligning to TRBD1. Germline V gene data show CDR1 as GTSNPN and CDR2 as SVGIG (reference sequence). This CDR3 contains 15 residues. V lost 5 bases to trimming and J lost 0 bases; unmatched junction nucleotides: 8. CDR3: CAWAGGGRSTDTQYF. DNA of the CDR3: TGTGCCTGGGCAGGGGGTGGCAGAAGCACAGATACGCAGTATTTT.

Notes on this clone: A much larger clonotype is one base distant, so this may be a read error. The gene calls are TRBV14 and TRBJ1-1; D gene unclear. The CDR3 runs 13 residues. Germline CDR1 SGHDN, CDR2 FVKESK. V was cut by 0 bases and J by 1 base, with 3 bases left in between. CDR3 sequence reads: CASSQDRNTEAFF. The CDR3, as DNA: TGTGCCAGCAGCCAAGACAGGAACACTGAAGCTTTCTTT.

The chain links TRBV11-3 to TRBJ2-7; D gene uncertain. The V gene's germline CDR1 is SGHNT and CDR2 YENEEA. Trimming left V 2 bases short and J 4 bases short, with 9 bases between. The CDR3 has 13 residues. This chain's CDR3 is CASSLQVTYEQYV. CDR3 DNA: TGTGCCAGCAGCTTACAAGTGACATACGAGCAGTACGTC.

The chain combines TRBV19 with TRBJ1-5, with 8 bases lining up with TRBD1. The germline V gene encodes CDR1 LNHDA and CDR2 SQIVND (reference sequence). Unmatched junction bases numbered 8, after V lost 6 bases and J lost 4 bases. The CDR3 has 15 residues. CDR3 bases: TGTGCCAGTAGCTCCGGACAGGGCGGGAATCAGCCCCAGCATTTT. Encoded protein: CASSSGQGGNQPQHF.

The table lists this clone with a few counts. This chain links TRBV7-6 with TRBJ2-7, with a weak D call TRBD1 (5 bases). The ends were cut back, 5 bases at V and 5 bases at J, with 10 bases in the middle. This CDR3 is 12 amino acids long. From germline, CDR1 is SGHVS and CDR2 FNYEAQ. CDR3 sequence (DNA): TGTGCCAGCAGCCAAACAGGCCACGAGCAGTACTTC. Translated: CASSQTGHEQYF.

The V call is TRBV5-6, the J call TRBJ1-2, with 9 positions matching TRBD1. Germline values: CDR1 SGHDT, CDR2 YYEEEE. The CDR3 totals 16 residues. The ends lost 2 bases at V and 8 bases at J; junction bases unmatched: 13. The CDR3 is CASSFGIPGQGTGYTF. Here the CDR3 DNA reads TGTGCCAGCAGCTTTGGTATTCCGGGACAGGGAACCGGCTACACCTTC.

The chain carries TRBV11-3 and TRBJ1-1, with 8 bases identical to TRBD1. The length of the CDR3 is 13 residues. From germline, CDR1 is SGHNT and CDR2 YENEEA. The V and J ends lost 7 bases and 4 bases, in that order; junction bases with no gene match: 5. The CDR3 region has the DNA TGTGCCAGCACCGGACAGGGACGCACTGAAGCTTTCTTT. Amino acids: CASTGQGRTEAFF.

This chain uses TRBV9 with TRBJ2-1; 9 bases align to TRBD1. This CDR3 spans 15 amino acids. Trimming at V came to 4 bases and at J to 7 bases, leaving 9 bases not matched to a gene. Germline V gene data show CDR1 as SGDLS and CDR2 as YYNGEE. The CDR3 region has the DNA TGTGCCAGCAGCCTTAACCCGACAGGGGGAAATGAGCAGTTCTTC. It specifies CASSLNPTGGNEQFF.

The CDR3, as DNA: TGTGCCAGCAGTTTATCGGGCAGTTATCAGCCCCAGCATTTT. The encoded protein is CASSLSGSYQPQHF. V and J are TRBV27 and TRBJ1-5; D unresolved. Germline V gene sequence: CDR1 MNHEY, CDR2 SMNVEV (reference sequence). The CDR3 extends over 14 amino acids. V lost 0 bases and J 5 bases, leaving 8 bases between the germline ends.

The chain carries TRBV7-8 and TRBJ1-1; 8 nucleotides agree with TRBD1. Germline CDR1 SGHVS, CDR2 FQNEAQ. The J segment lost 14 bases and the V segment lost 6 bases, leaving 11 bases of the junction unmatched. The CDR3 length is 12 residues. The CDR3 spells CASSVGAGGSFF. CDR3 sequence (DNA): TGTGCCAGCAGTGTGGGGGCAGGGGGCTCCTTCTTT.

The rearrangement uses TRBV27 and TRBJ1-5, with a possible D match to TRBD1 (5 bases). V lost 3 bases to trimming and J lost 1 base, with 13 bases between them. The germline CDR1 and CDR2 sequences are MNHEY and SMNVEV (reference sequence). The CDR3 sequence is 16 residues long. CDR3 DNA: TGTGCCAGCAGTTTGAGGACACCTCTAAGCAATCAGCCCCAGCATTTT. Its protein is CASSLRTPLSNQPQHF.

J is TRBJ2-6 and V is TRBV28, with D possibly matching TRBD1 (5 bases). CDR1 and CDR2 (germline): MDHEN, SYDVKM. V was pared by 3 bases and J by 0 bases, with 18 bases between. The length of the CDR3 is 19 residues. The CDR3 region is CASSLGKGHLSSGANVLTF. The CDR3, as DNA: TGTGCCAGCAGTTTGGGGAAGGGGCACCTAAGCTCTGGGGCCAACGTCCTGACTTTC.